This T cell receptor (beta chain) was recorded in a study of B cell selection in AIRE deficiency. Points from the study as a whole: CDR3s were shorter in shared Treg sequences, reflecting few non-templated nucleotide insertions. Of 3657 shared Treg TCRbeta sequences, 31.6% were healthy-donor-only and just under 9.5% patient-only.

This clone was recorded once. Its matching antigen is unknown. In the original processing: About 53,000 patient and around 100,000 healthy donor TCRbeta sequences came from Tregs. Clones were read by immunoSEQ multiplex PCR, and TCRdb kept only the in-frame ones, dropping some. V and J calls and clone size are given by that table; D and trimming were obtained from the DNA. The sample consists of over 20,000 clones, about 92% of them appearing once. CDR3 length: 15 amino acids. Deletions cut 0 bases from V and 0 bases from J, with 8 bases between. Germline loops: CDR1 PRHDT, CDR2 FYEKMQ (reference sequence). Regulatory T cells were sorted as CD4+CD25hiCD127low/negative cells. Unrelated healthy donors provided the controls.

The source material was CD4+CD25+ Tregs sorted from PBMCs. The rearrangement joins TRBV13 to TRBJ1-2; no firm D call. This TCR was recovered from a human donor in good health. The CDR3 region has the DNA TGTGCCAGCAGCTTAGGCCTGCGTTCTAACTATGGCTACACCTTC. Its translation: CASSLGLRSNYGYTF.